Shown below are 29 T cell receptor beta chains from a single sample sequenced in a study of T cells in Graves' hyperthyroidism and ophthalmopathy. Amplified regions were TCR beta CDR3 sequences from RNA transcripts. A first-round RT-PCR of the TCR CDR3 used the HTBI primer set. Using its own MiXCR run on the multiplex PCR reads, TCRdb lists one record per CDR3 protein. The data contain some 700,000 distinct CDR3 sequences, 15% to 20% of them singletons. The sample consisted of blood. The receptors were sampled from a man aged 50-59 years with Graves' hyperthyroidism.

This clonotype was seen more than once but under ten times. The chain employs TRBV19 and TRBJ2-3; TRBD1 aligns across 10 bases. Germline V gives CDR1 LNHDA, CDR2 SQIVND (reference sequence). CDR3 length: 15 residues. J lost 5 bases, V lost 10 bases, and 12 bases had no gene match. The CDR3, as DNA: TGTGCCACCTCAGGGGGACAGGGGTCGAGAGATACGCAGTATTTT. As protein: CATSGGQGSRDTQYF.

V usage is TRBV30 and J usage is TRBJ2-1; TRBD1 or TRBD2 may be the D gene (6 bases each). V lost 0 bases and J lost 11, with 8 bases in between. This CDR3 comprises 11 residues. Germline CDR1 GTSNPN, CDR2 SVGIG (reference sequence). The CDR3 DNA is TGTGCCTGGAGTGTAGGGGGGCAGCAGTTCTTC. Encoded protein: CAWSVGGQQFF.

This clonotype showed up just a few times. One end of the junction does not line up with germline, which may come from a read error. The genes are TRBV13 and TRBJ2-7, with 8 positions matching TRBD1. Germline V gene sequence: CDR1 PRHDT, CDR2 FYEKMQ (reference sequence). This CDR3 comprises 14 residues. CDR3 amino acids: CASSLGQGAPLQYF. The DNA for the CDR3 is TGTGCCAGCAGCCTAGGACAGGGCGCACCTTTGCAGTACTTC.

Ten or more counts support this clonotype. The rearrangement joins TRBV11-2 to TRBJ2-5, with 9 bases identical to TRBD2. The CDR3 covers 15 residues. Per germline, CDR1 SGHAT and CDR2 FQNNGV. The V and J ends lost 5 bases and 3 bases, in that order; junction bases with no gene match: 7. The CDR3 reads CASSRTGTSKETQYF. CDR3 DNA: TGTGCCAGCAGCAGGACCGGGACTAGCAAAGAGACCCAGTACTTC.

This clonotype was seen ten or more times. The chain is built from TRBV28 and TRBJ2-5, with 7 bases identical to TRBD1. The CDR3 extends over 14 amino acids. CDR1 and CDR2 from the germline V gene are MDHEN and SYDVKM. Germline trimming cut 5 bases from V and 2 bases from J; bases unmatched to any gene: 5. The CDR3 DNA sequence: TGTGCCAGCAGTACCCGGGACAGACAAGAGACCCAGTACTTC. As protein: CASSTRDRQETQYF.

The V and J genes are TRBV6-1 and TRBJ2-1, with 8 bases that match TRBD2. CDR1 is MNHNS, CDR2 SASEGT, per germline. Trimming took 6 bases from V and 3 from J; bases not matched to a gene: 4. The CDR3 runs to 14 residues. The CDR3 bases are TGTGCCAGCAGACCCGGGACTAGCTACAATGAGCAGTTCTTC. It translates to CASRPGTSYNEQFF.

A few counts support this clonotype. The chain carries TRBV28 and TRBJ1-3; D call uncertain. The V gene's germline CDR1 is MDHEN and CDR2 SYDVKM. V was clipped by 2 bases and J by 4 bases, with 9 bases between them. The length of the CDR3 is 14 residues. CDR3: CASSLRVGGNTIYF. CDR3 bases: TGTGCCAGCAGTTTACGGGTAGGAGGAAACACCATATATTTT. Full variable domain (rest looked up from reference TRBV28 and TRBJ1-3): DVKVTQSSRYLVKRTGEKVFLECVQDMDHENMFWYRQDPGLGLRLIYFSYDVKMKEKGDIPEGYSVSREKKERFSLILESASTNQTSMYLCASSLRVGGNTIYFGEGSWLTVV.

This clonotype was seen only a few times. This chain connects TRBV7-3 to TRBJ2-3; TRBD2 is a possible D gene (5 bases). The length of the CDR3 is 14 residues. In germline, CDR1 is SGHTA, CDR2 FQGTGA. Trimming pared 5 bases from V and 2 bases from J, leaving 11 bases between. The CDR3 DNA is TGTGCCAGCAGCGCCGGACTCCTCACAGATACGCAGTATTTT. This encodes CASSAGLLTDTQYF.

This clonotype was picked up a small number of times. The chain carries TRBV20-1 and TRBJ2-1; 8 positions agree with TRBD1. The CDR3 is 12 residues long. V was clipped by 5 bases and J by 7 bases; unmatched bases: 4. Germline loops: CDR1 DFQATT, CDR2 SNEGSKA (reference sequence). The CDR3 bases are TGCAGTGCTCCCGACAGGGGAAATGAGCAGTTCTTC. This codes for CSAPDRGNEQFF.

This clonotype was observed many times. The chain is built from TRBV11-3 and TRBJ2-3; 8 bases map to TRBD1. Germline-derived CDR1 and CDR2 are SGHNT and YENEEA. CDR3 size: 16 residues. Trimming removed 0 bases from V and 5 bases from J; junction bases left unmatched: 7. CDR3 region: CASSLEGQGLGDTQYF. The CDR3 nucleotides read TGTGCCAGCAGCTTAGAAGGACAGGGCTTGGGAGATACGCAGTATTTT.

A few counts support this clonotype. The chain recombines TRBV9 with TRBJ2-2; D may be TRBD2 (5 bases). The length of the CDR3 is 15 residues. With 3 bases removed from V and 4 bases from J, the gap between germline ends came to 13 bases. Germline CDR1 and CDR2: SGDLS and YYNGEE. The CDR3 region is CASSASTVITGELFF. CDR3 DNA: TGTGCCAGCAGCGCTAGCACAGTGATCACCGGGGAGCTGTTTTTT.

In this sample, this clonotype turned up a few times. This sequence joins TRBV30 and TRBJ1-1, with D possibly matching TRBD1 (6 bases). The V and J ends lost 4 bases and 5 bases respectively, with 17 bases between them. Germline V gives CDR1 GTSNPN, CDR2 SVGIG (reference sequence). CDR3 size: 14 residues. The DNA of the CDR3 is TGTGCCTGGATTTACCGGGGGCGGGGAACTGAAGCTTTCTTT. This sequence encodes CAWIYRGRGTEAFF.

There are a few counts of this clonotype. The chain carries TRBV9 and TRBJ2-1; D might be TRBD2 (5 bases). Per germline, CDR1 SGDLS and CDR2 YYNGEE. Trimming left V 3 bases short and J 3 bases short, with 13 bases between. This CDR3 spans 15 amino acids. CDR3 DNA: TGTGCCAGCAGCGGTCAAAGAGGGAACTACAATGAGCAGTTCTTC. It yields the protein CASSGQRGNYNEQFF.

This chain joins TRBV9 and TRBJ2-1, with 10 bases lining up with TRBD2. The ends lost 0 bases at V and 8 bases at J; junction bases unmatched: 14. There are 18 residues in the CDR3. Germline V CDR1 and CDR2: SGDLS, YYNGEE. The CDR3 loop is CASSVERTPSGSIDEQFF. CDR3 nucleotides: TGTGCCAGCAGCGTAGAGCGGACCCCTAGCGGGAGCATCGATGAGCAGTTCTTC.

J is TRBJ1-2 and V is TRBV30, with 7 bases matching TRBD1. The CDR3 covers 12 residues. V dropped 3 bases and J dropped 8; count of bases not matched to a gene: 6. The germline gives CDR1 GTSNPN, CDR2 SVGIG (reference sequence). In DNA form, the CDR3 reads TGTGCCTGGAGACACAGGGGCTACGGCTACACCTTC. It encodes CAWRHRGYGYTF.

V gene TRBV7-9 combines with J gene TRBJ2-1; D not resolved. The CDR3 has 16 residues. Trimming cost V 4 bases and J 6 bases, with 19 bases left between them. The germline CDR1 and CDR2 sequences are SEHNR and FQNEAQ (reference sequence). The DNA of the CDR3 is TGTGCCAGCAGCTCCCGATTTAGTTATCCGGTCAATGAGCAGTTCTTC. Translating it yields CASSSRFSYPVNEQFF.

This clonotype occurred many times. The chain uses TRBV19 and TRBJ1-1; D remains unclear. Trimming took off 5 bases at V and 5 bases at J, with 15 bases between the two ends. The CDR3 consists of 14 residues. CDR1 is LNHDA, CDR2 SQIVND, per germline (reference sequence). The CDR3 here is CASSFLGPKTEAFF. CDR3 bases: TGTGCCAGTAGTTTCCTCGGACCGAAAACTGAAGCTTTCTTT.

There are many counts of this clonotype. J is TRBJ1-1 and V is TRBV6-2 or TRBV6-3, with D perhaps TRBD1 (6 bases). This CDR3 is built from 14 residues. Germline CDR1 is MNHEY and CDR2 is SVGEGT. The V and J ends lost 8 bases and 4 bases respectively, with 17 bases between them. The chain's CDR3 is CASLSTGYSTEAFF. CDR3 coding DNA: TGTGCCAGCCTTTCTACAGGGTATAGCACTGAAGCTTTCTTT.

Comment on this clonotype: This may be a read error, as it is one base from a much larger clone. The chain carries TRBV12-3 or TRBV12-4 and TRBJ1-1; D unclear. Trimming stripped 3 bases from V and 4 bases from J, with 12 bases between. The CDR3 sequence is 14 residues long. This CDR3 reads CASSLMPRGTEAFF. CDR3 DNA: TGTGCCAGCAGTTTGATGCCTCGGGGCACTGAAGCTTTCTTT.

In this sample, this clonotype turned up many times. The chain carries TRBV11-2 and TRBJ2-2; TRBD1 agrees at 9 bases. V was clipped by 5 bases and J by 2 bases; unmatched bases: 3. From germline, CDR1 is SGHAT and CDR2 FQNNGV. The CDR3 contains 15 residues. The CDR3 DNA reads as TGTGCCAGCAGCCTGGGACAGGGAAACACCGGGGAGCTGTTTTTT. Amino acid sequence: CASSLGQGNTGELFF.

This clonotype was seen many times. The V gene is TRBV5-5, the J gene TRBJ2-5, with 7 bases fitting TRBD1. The V gene end was trimmed by 4 bases and the J gene end by 5 bases; junction bases not matched to a gene: 8. Per the germline V gene, CDR1 is SGHKS and CDR2 is YYEKEE (reference sequence). This CDR3 has 14 amino acids. The CDR3 is CASSRLTGDETQYF. The CDR3 region has the DNA TGTGCCAGCAGCCGGCTAACAGGGGACGAGACCCAGTACTTC. Variable domain in full (rest from reference TRBV5-5 and TRBJ2-5): DAGVTQSPTHLIKTRGQQVTLRCSPISGHKSVSWYQQVLGQGPQFIFQYYEKEERGRGNFPDRFSARQFPNYSSELNVNALLLGDSALYLCASSRLTGDETQYFGPGTRLLVL.

This clonotype was observed at least ten times. The chain employs TRBV7-9 and TRBJ2-3; perhaps D is TRBD1 or TRBD2 (5 bases each). CDR3 size: 16 residues. V lost 2 bases and J lost 2, with 14 bases in between. Germline lookup yields CDR1 SEHNR and CDR2 FQNEAQ (reference sequence). DNA of the CDR3: TGTGCCAGCAGCTTAAGTGGGGGAAAAGCCACAGATACGCAGTATTTT. It yields the protein CASSLSGGKATDTQYF.

Many counts were recorded for this clonotype. Here the CDR3 DNA reads TGTGCCAGCAGTTTTGGCGGGAGCTCAGATACGCAGTATTTT. Translation: CASSFGGSSDTQYF. The chain links TRBV28 to TRBJ2-3; TRBD2 aligns across 7 bases. V trimming: 3 bases; J trimming: 4 bases; junction bases outside the gene matches: 4. The CDR3 is 14 residues long. Germline V CDR1 and CDR2: MDHEN, SYDVKM.

At least ten counts were recorded for this clonotype. The V and J genes are TRBV29-1 and TRBJ1-1; 11 positions agree with TRBD1. The CDR3 loop spans 14 amino acids. Per the germline V gene, CDR1 is SQVTM and CDR2 is ANQGSEA. The V and J ends lost 7 bases and 6 bases, in that order; junction bases with no gene match: 10. CDR3 DNA: TGCAGCGCCTCGGACAGGGGGCTGGTTTCTGAAGCTTTCTTT. Translated: CSASDRGLVSEAFF.

The J gene is TRBJ2-2, the V gene TRBV19; 13 nucleotides agree with TRBD2. The germline gives CDR1 LNHDA, CDR2 SQIVND (reference sequence). The CDR3 spans 16 residues. The junction had 4 bases not matched to a gene; V was cut back by 5 bases and J by 4 bases. The CDR3 coding sequence is TGTGCCAGTAGTGTAGGACTAGCGGGAGCCACCGGGGAGCTGTTTTTT. It encodes CASSVGLAGATGELFF. Together with reference TRBV19 and TRBJ2-2, the CDR3 gives the full variable domain: DGGITQSPKYLFRKEGQNVTLSCEQNLNHDAMYWYRQDPGQGLRLIYYSQIVNDFQKGDIAEGYSVSREKKESFPLTVTSAQKNPTAFYLCASSVGLAGATGELFFGEGSRLTVL.

The CDR3 is CASSLRQAFYEQYF. DNA of the CDR3: TGTGCCAGCAGCCTTAGACAGGCCTTCTACGAGCAGTACTTC. The chain links TRBV27 to TRBJ2-7; tentative D call: TRBD1 (6 bases). This CDR3 is built from 14 residues. The ends were cut back, 6 bases at V and 3 bases at J, with 15 bases in the middle. Germline V gene sequence: CDR1 MNHEY, CDR2 SMNVEV (reference sequence).

V usage is TRBV27 and J usage is TRBJ1-1, with D perhaps TRBD1 (6 bases). Germline V gives CDR1 MNHEY, CDR2 SMNVEV (reference sequence). The CDR3 is 15 amino acids. V was clipped by 5 bases and J by 0 bases, with 13 bases between them. As DNA, the CDR3 is TGTGCCAGCAGTCTTCTTTGGGACATGAACACTGAAGCTTTCTTT. It translates to CASSLLWDMNTEAFF.

This clonotype was found many times. The V and J genes are TRBV7-9 and TRBJ2-5, with TRBD2 matching 9 bases. J was trimmed by 5 bases and V by 6 bases; bases with no gene match: 16. CDR1 is SEHNR, CDR2 FQNEAQ, per germline (reference sequence). The CDR3 loop spans 17 amino acids. The CDR3 DNA sequence: TGTGCCAGCAGTCCAAGACTAGCGGAAGACACTAGGGAGACCCAGTACTTC. Encoded protein: CASSPRLAEDTRETQYF.

The rearrangement joins TRBV29-1 to TRBJ1-1; D is possibly TRBD1 (5 bases). The CDR3 totals 14 residues. The germline CDR1 and CDR2 sequences are SQVTM and ANQGSEA. Trimming left V 0 bases short and J 5 bases short, with 13 bases between. CDR3 sequence: CSVEEGVGGTEAFF. DNA of the CDR3: TGCAGCGTTGAAGAAGGAGTGGGGGGAACTGAAGCTTTCTTT.